The T cell receptor (beta chain) described here comes from a study of Graves' ophthalmopathy and Graves' hyperthyroidism. Study-level findings and limits: The authors also found most expanded thyroid clonotypes above 0.001 frequency in blood.

The CDR3 has 15 residues. Germline CDR1 is SQVTM and CDR2 is ANQGSEA. Trimming left V 6 bases short and J 0 bases short, with 18 bases between. Amplification from RNA transcripts yielded the TCR beta CDR3 regions. Investigators did first-round RT-PCR with HTBI primers, then second-round multiplex PCR. TCRdb itself ran the multiplex PCR reads through MiXCR, one entry per CDR3 protein. The sample lists 260,000 or so distinct CDR3 sequences; about 46% were seen once. In regard to this clonotype: Its antigen is undetermined.

This sequence was found in an adult man with Graves' ophthalmopathy. The rearrangement links TRBV29-1 to TRBJ2-7, with D possibly matching TRBD1 (5 bases). Sequenced sample: peripheral blood. The CDR3 DNA sequence: TGCAGCGTCCGGTCGACAGCTCCGGGCTCCTACGAGCAGTACTTC. Encoded protein: CSVRSTAPGSYEQYF.